This is a list of T cell receptor beta chains from one sample in a study of T-cell memory formation after mild COVID-19. A single record per CDR3 protein comes from TCRdb applying MiXCR to the 5' RACE reads. The table has 350,000 to 500,000 distinct CDR3 sequences, less than 25% seen once; the top ten hold about an eighth. The sample comprised PBMCs or a T cell subset sorted from them (not recorded which). All receptors come from an adult woman who had mild COVID-19 (a few samples of this study predate the infection). Cell type and time point are not known. CDR3s include the opening cysteine and the closing phenylalanine or tryptophan. The D gene is left open where the match is weak. Clone sizes are given selectively: once, few, many, or a class where the clone is expanded.

CDR3: CSVESGRSYEQYF
DNA: TGCAGCGTTGAGAGCGGACGATCCTACGAGCAGTACTTC
V: TRBV29-1
size: NA
D: NA
J: TRBJ2-7

CDR3: CASSSSGAANEKLFF
DNA: TGTGCCAGCAGTTCCTCAGGGGCCGCTAATGAAAAACTGTTTTTT
V: TRBV12-3/TRBV12-4
size: NA
D: NA
J: TRBJ1-4

CDR3: CASGGPGFNEETQYF
DNA: TGTGCCAGCGGTGGGCCGGGGTTCAATGAGGAGACCCAGTACTTC
V: TRBV5-4
size: few
D: NA
J: TRBJ2-5

CDR3: CATSDGIRGFAEQFF
DNA: TGTGCCACCAGTGATGGGATTCGAGGATTCGCTGAGCAGTTCTTC
V: TRBV24-1
size: many
D: NA
J: TRBJ2-1

CDR3: CASSYSVQLNTGELFF
DNA: TGTGCCAGCAGTTACTCCGTGCAGCTCAACACCGGGGAGCTGTTTTTT
V: TRBV6-5
size: NA
D: NA
J: TRBJ2-2

CDR3: CASSWGGTYYNEQFF
DNA: TGTGCCAGCTCATGGGGGGGCACCTACTACAATGAGCAGTTCTTC
V: TRBV27
size: NA
D: NA
J: TRBJ2-1

CDR3: CSARDGSSNQPQHF
DNA: TGCAGTGCTAGAGATGGGTCGAGCAATCAGCCCCAGCATTTT
V: TRBV20-1
size: NA
D: NA
J: TRBJ1-5

CDR3: CASSTGSSYEQYF
DNA: TGTGCCAGCAGCACCGGGAGCAGCTACGAGCAGTACTTC
V: TRBV7-2
size: few
D: NA
J: TRBJ2-7

CDR3: CATSDPGTSGTYTQYF
DNA: TGTGCCACCAGTGATCCTGGGACTAGCGGGACCTATACGCAGTATTTT
V: TRBV24-1
size: NA
D: TRBD2
J: TRBJ2-3

CDR3: CASSLGTGELFF
DNA: TGTGCCAGCAGCTTAGGCACCGGGGAGCTGTTTTTT
V: TRBV7-3
size: many
D: NA
J: TRBJ2-2

CDR3: CASSASGGYSPLHF
DNA: TGTGCCAGCAGCGCGTCCGGGGGCTATTCACCCCTCCACTTT
V: TRBV11-2
size: once
D: NA
J: TRBJ1-6

CDR3: CASSRVAGTGVSYEQYF
DNA: TGCGCCAGCAGCCGAGTCGCTGGGACAGGGGTCTCCTACGAGCAGTACTTC
V: TRBV4-1
size: few
D: TRBD1
J: TRBJ2-7

CDR3: CASSLEAGVGEKLFF
DNA: TGTGCCAGCAGCTTAGAAGCGGGGGTTGGTGAAAAACTGTTTTTT
V: TRBV7-6
size: NA
D: NA
J: TRBJ1-4

CDR3: CASSLRDSRYEQYF
DNA: TGTGCCAGCAGTTTAAGGGACAGTCGCTACGAGCAGTACTTC
V: TRBV27
size: few
D: TRBD1
J: TRBJ2-7

CDR3: CASSRGGQGTNGYTF
DNA: TGTGCCAGCTCACGAGGGGGACAGGGCACAAATGGCTACACCTTC
V: TRBV18
size: few
D: TRBD1
J: TRBJ1-2

CDR3: CASSLAEAAQETQYF
DNA: TGTGCCAGCAGCTTAGCGGAGGCAGCCCAAGAGACCCAGTACTTC
V: TRBV7-9
size: NA
D: NA
J: TRBJ2-5

CDR3: CAISDYSYNEQFF
DNA: TGTGCCATCAGTGACTACTCCTACAATGAGCAGTTCTTC
V: TRBV10-3
size: NA
D: NA
J: TRBJ2-1

CDR3: CSASRTGNEQFF
DNA: TGCAGTGCTAGTCGTACAGGCAATGAGCAGTTCTTC
V: TRBV20-1
size: few
D: NA
J: TRBJ2-1

CDR3: CASSQFSSNQPQHF
DNA: TGTGCCAGCAGCCAATTCAGTAGCAATCAGCCCCAGCATTTT
V: TRBV16
size: NA
D: NA
J: TRBJ1-5

CDR3: CASGGFREAENTEAFF
DNA: TGTGCCAGCGGTGGGTTTCGGGAGGCTGAGAACACTGAAGCTTTCTTT
V: TRBV6-1
size: few
D: NA
J: TRBJ1-1

CDR3: CASSPGGWQPQHF
DNA: TGTGCCAGCAGCCCAGGGGGCTGGCAGCCCCAGCATTTT
V: TRBV5-6
size: few
D: TRBD1
J: TRBJ1-5

CDR3: CSVGQTNTGELFF
DNA: TGCAGCGTTGGACAGACAAACACCGGGGAGCTGTTTTTT
V: TRBV29-1
size: few
D: NA
J: TRBJ2-2

CDR3: CASRSGGSGNTIYF
DNA: TGTGCCAGCAGATCAGGGGGCTCTGGAAACACCATATATTTT
V: TRBV6-5
size: NA
D: TRBD1
J: TRBJ1-3

CDR3: CASSSSGVTGMTQYF
DNA: TGCGCCAGCAGCTCCTCAGGGGTCACGGGGATGACCCAGTACTTC
V: TRBV5-1
size: NA
D: NA
J: TRBJ2-5

CDR3: CASSSPGTSRQETQYF
DNA: TGTGCCAGCAGTTCTCCTGGGACTAGCCGGCAAGAGACCCAGTACTTC
V: TRBV6-2/TRBV6-3
size: NA
D: TRBD2
J: TRBJ2-5

CDR3: CASSLALRVGAFF
DNA: TGTGCCAGCAGCTTAGCTTTACGGGTAGGGGCTTTCTTT
V: TRBV7-2
size: few
D: NA
J: TRBJ1-1

CDR3: CASSPGREAGSPLHF
DNA: TGTGCCAGCTCACCCGGGAGGGAAGCCGGTTCACCCCTCCACTTT
V: TRBV18
size: few
D: NA
J: TRBJ1-6

CDR3: CASSLRLAGGREAKNIQYF
DNA: TGTGCCAGCAGCCTCCGACTAGCGGGAGGCCGAGAGGCCAAAAACATTCAGTACTTC
V: TRBV6-6
size: few
D: TRBD2
J: TRBJ2-4

CDR3: CSPGDGENTGELFF
DNA: TGCAGCCCTGGAGATGGGGAAAACACCGGGGAGCTGTTTTTT
V: TRBV29-1
size: many
D: NA
J: TRBJ2-2

CDR3: CASSGQGQANTGELFF
DNA: TGTGCCAGCAGCGGACAGGGCCAAGCGAACACCGGGGAGCTGTTTTTT
V: TRBV5-4
size: NA
D: TRBD1
J: TRBJ2-2

CDR3: CASSFGQRGRRTDTQYF
DNA: TGTGCCAGCAGTTTCGGGCAGAGGGGTAGACGCACAGATACGCAGTATTTT
V: TRBV27
size: NA
D: NA
J: TRBJ2-3

CDR3: CASSVRVRDYGYTF
DNA: TGTGCCAGCAGTGTCCGGGTCCGGGATTATGGCTACACCTTC
V: TRBV2
size: few
D: NA
J: TRBJ1-2

CDR3: CASSLAPGEETQYF
DNA: TGTGCCAGCAGCTTAGCCCCCGGAGAAGAGACCCAGTACTTC
V: TRBV7-6
size: many
D: NA
J: TRBJ2-5

CDR3: CASSQGPERSGGELFF
DNA: TGCGCCAGCAGCCAAGGGCCAGAGCGGTCAGGCGGGGAGCTGTTTTTT
V: TRBV4-3
size: NA
D: NA
J: TRBJ2-2

CDR3: CASSLSGQGFSNQPQHF
DNA: TGTGCCAGCAGTTTGTCGGGACAGGGGTTTAGCAATCAGCCCCAGCATTTT
V: TRBV12-3/TRBV12-4
size: NA
D: TRBD1
J: TRBJ1-5

CDR3: CASSSTTSEQYF
DNA: TGTGCCAGCAGCTCAACGACTAGCGAGCAGTACTTC
V: TRBV3-1
size: NA
D: NA
J: TRBJ2-7

CDR3: CAWSVRSYEQYF
DNA: TGTGCCTGGAGTGTCAGGTCCTACGAGCAGTACTTC
V: TRBV30
size: NA
D: NA
J: TRBJ2-7

CDR3: CASRDKPGTGNEQYF
DNA: TGTGCCAGCAGGGATAAACCCGGGACAGGGAACGAGCAGTACTTC
V: TRBV2
size: few
D: TRBD1
J: TRBJ2-7

CDR3: CASSPQKGGGYGYTF
DNA: TGTGCCAGCAGTCCCCAAAAGGGAGGAGGGTATGGCTACACCTTC
V: TRBV6-5
size: few
D: NA
J: TRBJ1-2

CDR3: CASSLLVGSTDTQYF
DNA: TGCGCCAGCAGCTTGTTGGTCGGAAGCACAGATACGCAGTATTTT
V: TRBV5-1
size: NA
D: NA
J: TRBJ2-3

CDR3: CSAAGNEQYF
DNA: TGCAGTGCCGCGGGTAACGAGCAGTACTTC
V: TRBV20-1
size: few
D: NA
J: TRBJ2-7